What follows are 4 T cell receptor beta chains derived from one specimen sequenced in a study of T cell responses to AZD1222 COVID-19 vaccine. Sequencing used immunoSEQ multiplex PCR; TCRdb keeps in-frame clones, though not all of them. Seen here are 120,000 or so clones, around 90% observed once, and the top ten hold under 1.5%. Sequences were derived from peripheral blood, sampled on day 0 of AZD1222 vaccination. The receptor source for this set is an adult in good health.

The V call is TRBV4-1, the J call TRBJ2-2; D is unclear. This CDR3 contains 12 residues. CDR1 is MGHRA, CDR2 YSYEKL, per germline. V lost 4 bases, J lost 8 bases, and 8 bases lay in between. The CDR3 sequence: CASSPERGELFF. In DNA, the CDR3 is TGCGCCAGCAGCCCAGAACGGGGGGAGCTGTTTTTT.

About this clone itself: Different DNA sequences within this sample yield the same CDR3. CDR3 amino acids: CASSLRGSYEQYF. The CDR3 DNA sequence: TGTGCCAGCAGTTTGAGAGGGTCCTACGAGCAGTACTTC. The rearrangement joins TRBV27 to TRBJ2-7, with a tentative D call TRBD2 (5 bases). CDR1 and CDR2 (germline): MNHEY, SMNVEV (reference sequence). The CDR3 totals 13 residues. With 3 bases removed from V and 1 base from J, the gap between germline ends came to 7 bases.

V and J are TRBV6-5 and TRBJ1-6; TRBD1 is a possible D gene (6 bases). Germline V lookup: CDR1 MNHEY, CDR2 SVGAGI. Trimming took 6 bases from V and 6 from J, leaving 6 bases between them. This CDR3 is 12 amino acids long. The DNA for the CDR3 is TGTGCCAGCAGGGACAGTAATTCACCCCTCCACTTT. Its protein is CASRDSNSPLHF.

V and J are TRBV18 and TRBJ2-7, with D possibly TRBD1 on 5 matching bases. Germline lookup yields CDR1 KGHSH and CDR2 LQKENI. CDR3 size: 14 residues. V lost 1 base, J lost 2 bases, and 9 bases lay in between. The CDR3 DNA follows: TGTGCCAGCTCACCACAGGGGAATCCCTACGAGCAGTACTTC. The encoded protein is CASSPQGNPYEQYF.